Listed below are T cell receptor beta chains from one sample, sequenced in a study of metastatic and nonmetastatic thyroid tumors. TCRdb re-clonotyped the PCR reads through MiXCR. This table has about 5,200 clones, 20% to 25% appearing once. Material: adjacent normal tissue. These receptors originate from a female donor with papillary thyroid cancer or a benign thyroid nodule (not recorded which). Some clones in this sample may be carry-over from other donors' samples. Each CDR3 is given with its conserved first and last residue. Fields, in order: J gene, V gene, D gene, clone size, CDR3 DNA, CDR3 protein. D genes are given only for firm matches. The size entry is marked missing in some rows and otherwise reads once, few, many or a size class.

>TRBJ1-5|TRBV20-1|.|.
TGCAGTGCTAGGGGCGTAGAGGGTTACAATCAGCCCCAGCATTTT
CSARGVEGYNQPQHF
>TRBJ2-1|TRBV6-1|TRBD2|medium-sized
TGTGCCAGCAGTCAACCCCAGGGACTAGCGGTATACAATGAGCAGTTCTTC
CASSQPQGLAVYNEQFF
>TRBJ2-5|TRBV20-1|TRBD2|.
TGCAGTGCCATGGTTAATAGCGGGAGTAACCAGACCCAGTACTTC
CSAMVNSGSNQTQYF
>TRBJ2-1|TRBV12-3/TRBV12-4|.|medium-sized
TGTGCCAGCAGCCCAGGACTCGGCTCCTACAATGAGCAGTTCTTC
CASSPGLGSYNEQFF
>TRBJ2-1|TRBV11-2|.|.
TGTGCCAGCAGCTTAGATCTGGGGTTCTACAATGAGCAGTTCTTC
CASSLDLGFYNEQFF
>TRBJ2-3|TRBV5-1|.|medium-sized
TGCGCCAGCAGCCAGGCGGCTATTAGCACAGATACGCAGTATTTT
CASSQAAISTDTQYF
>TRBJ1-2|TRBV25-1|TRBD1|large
TGTGCCAGCAGGGACAGGGACAGCCCGGTGGATGGCTACACCTTC
CASRDRDSPVDGYTF
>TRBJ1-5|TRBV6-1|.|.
TGTGCCAGCAGTGCCCGGCCAGGGGAAGAACCCCAGCATTTT
CASSARPGEEPQHF
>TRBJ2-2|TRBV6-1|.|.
TGTGCCAGCAGTGAAGCGAACACCGGGGAGCTGTTTTTT
CASSEANTGELFF
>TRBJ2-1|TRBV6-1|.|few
TGTGCCAGCAGTGGGCAAGGGCCCTTACCCTACAATGAGCAGTTCTTC
CASSGQGPLPYNEQFF
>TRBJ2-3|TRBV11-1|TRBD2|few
TGTGCCAGCAGCTCGGGACTAGCGAGGGGGGGGATCACAGATACGCAGTATTTT
CASSSGLARGGITDTQYF
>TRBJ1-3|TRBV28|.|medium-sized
TGTGCCAGCAGTTTACTCGGCACCTCAAGAAACACCATATATTTT
CASSLLGTSRNTIYF
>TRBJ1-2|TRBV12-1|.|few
TGCGCCAGACAACCCAGGGACAGGGTCGACTATGGCTACACCTTC
CARQPRDRVDYGYTF
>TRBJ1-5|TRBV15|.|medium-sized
TGTGCCACCAGCAGAGCAGGGGAAACGGATCAGCCCCAGCATTTT
CATSRAGETDQPQHF
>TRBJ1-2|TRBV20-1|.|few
TGCAGTGCTAGAGATCGGTTCGGGGTCTATGGCTACACCTTC
CSARDRFGVYGYTF
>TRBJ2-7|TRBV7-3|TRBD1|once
TGTGCCAGCAGCTTAGGACAGGGGCCGTCCTACGAGCAGTACTTC
CASSLGQGPSYEQYF
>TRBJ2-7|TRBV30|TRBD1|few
TGTGCCTGGTCCGGGACAGGGATATGGGAGCAGTACTTC
CAWSGTGIWEQYF
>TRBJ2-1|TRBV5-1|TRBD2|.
TGCGCCAGCAGCTACAGGACTAGCGGTTACAATGAGCAGTTCTTC
CASSYRTSGYNEQFF